The table lists the clone carrying this T cell receptor (beta chain) with a few counts. Its target is unknown. V was clipped by 7 bases and J by 1 base; unmatched bases: 10. Germline CDR1 and CDR2: SQVTM and ANQGSEA. CDR3 length: 15 residues. TCRdb re-called the 5' RACE reads through MiXCR, storing one row per CDR3 protein. In the table there are a few hundred thousand distinct CDR3 sequences, 9.5% to 10% of which are singletons. This specimen belongs to a study of identical twins. General study points: Without tracking the same donors, conclusions rested on cross-sectional statistical analysis.

This sample also appeared in a second study, on yellow fever vaccine responses in identical twins.

Sequencing used PBMCs. This rearrangement joins TRBV29-1 to TRBJ2-3; 8 bases match TRBD2. This receptor was identified in a woman under 30 in good health. The CDR3 bases are TGCAGCGCAGCCGGGACTAGGGGGGGCACAGATACGCAGTATTTT. It yields the protein CSAAGTRGGTDTQYF.